The clone carrying this T cell receptor (beta chain) has ten or more counts. The antigen is undetermined. This sample stems from a study of neurological immune-mediated disorders. About the study: Secondary progressive disease was present in 3, and relapsing-remitting disease in roughly 30, of the approximately 35 multiple sclerosis patients.

Whole-study results and caveats: TCR clonal expansion peaked in HTLV-1-associated myelopathy patients and was lowest in multiple sclerosis patients. Grouping of repertoires by phylogeny put those of 18 of 34 multiple sclerosis patients into a single related-CDR3 cluster, a possible signature.

Germline values: CDR1 SGHTA, CDR2 FQGNSA. The CDR3 length is 16 residues. Trimming removed 5 bases from V and 0 bases from J; junction bases left unmatched: 7. It was by 5'RACE with 10-nucleotide random UMIs that the cDNA was made. TCRdb reprocessed the 5' RACE reads via MiXCR and lists one record per CDR3 protein. The sample lists fewer than 90,000 distinct CDR3 sequences, roughly 5% seen once, with 7.4% in the top ten. The clonotype comes from a man younger than 30 with multiple sclerosis. Sequenced sample: PBMCs. This chain links TRBV7-2 with TRBJ1-1; the match to TRBD1 covers 9 bases. For the CDR3, the DNA is TGTGCCAGCAGCCCCACGGGACAGGGCATGAACACTGAAGCTTTCTTT. Amino acids: CASSPTGQGMNTEAFF.